The 10 T cell receptor beta chains presented below share a single source sample, sequenced in a study of T cell changes during pregnancy in multiple sclerosis. The table came from immunoSEQ multiplex PCR; TCRdb's copy has only in-frame clones and leaves some out. The sample holds some 90,000 clones; about nine tenths are singletons and the top ten take over 1.5%. Source: peripheral blood, taken after pregnancy. All receptors come from a female donor in good health, enrolled as a control in a pregnancy study.

The rearrangement uses TRBV27 and TRBJ1-2; 12 positions agree with TRBD1. Germline values: CDR1 MNHEY, CDR2 SMNVEV (reference sequence). Trimming at V came to 0 bases and at J to 6 bases, leaving 8 bases not matched to a gene. The CDR3 spans 17 residues. The CDR3 DNA reads as TGTGCCAGCAGTTTATCCGGGACAGGGGGCATGGTGGATGGCTACACCTTC. It translates to CASSLSGTGGMVDGYTF.

The chain carries TRBV5-1 and TRBJ2-2; 11 bases match TRBD2. From germline, CDR1 is SGHRS and CDR2 YFSETQ. There are 17 residues in the CDR3. The junction had 9 bases not matched to a gene; V was cut back by 4 bases and J by 4 bases. CDR3 in amino acids: CASSPRASGGPTGELFF. Written as DNA, the CDR3 is TGCGCCAGCAGCCCCAGAGCTAGCGGGGGGCCCACCGGGGAGCTGTTTTTT.

The J gene is TRBJ2-2, the V gene TRBV11-2, with TRBD1 matching 7 bases. Trimming took 3 bases from V and 6 from J; bases not matched to a gene: 4. The CDR3 totals 14 residues. Germline V gene sequence: CDR1 SGHAT, CDR2 FQNNGV. The CDR3 DNA sequence: TGTGCCAGCAGCTTTAGTACAGGGGCCGGGGAGCTGTTTTTT. Translating gives CASSFSTGAGELFF.

The rearrangement uses TRBV19 and TRBJ1-5; D is unclear. CDR3 length: 14 amino acids. Germline V CDR1 and CDR2: LNHDA, SQIVND (reference sequence). V lost 3 bases, J lost 7 bases, and 13 bases lay in between. CDR3 nucleotide sequence: TGTGCCAGTAGTATGAGTACACCTAGCCAGCCCCAGCATTTT. Residues: CASSMSTPSQPQHF.

Regarding this clone: This sample also contains other DNA sequences that code for the same CDR3. This rearrangement joins TRBV5-1 to TRBJ2-3; 8 positions match TRBD2. Germline V gives CDR1 SGHRS, CDR2 YFSETQ. The V segment lost 0 bases and the J segment 1 base; nucleotides outside the gene matches: 1. The CDR3 has 15 residues. CDR3 nucleotides: TGCGCCAGCAGCTTGGCCGGGGGGGGCACAGATACGCAGTATTTT. It codes for CASSLAGGGTDTQYF. Based on the CDR3 plus reference TRBV5-1 and TRBJ2-3, the full variable domain is KAGVTQTPRYLIKTRGQQVTLSCSPISGHRSVSWYQQTPGQGLQFLFEYFSETQRNKGNFPGRFSGRQFSNSRSEMNVSTLELGDSALYLCASSLAGGGTDTQYFGPGTRLTVL.

This rearrangement joins TRBV10-2 to TRBJ2-1; TRBD1 agrees at 7 bases. The CDR3 consists of 13 residues. V shed 10 bases, J shed 3 bases, and the junction held 6 bases outside the gene matches. The V gene's germline CDR1 is WSHSY and CDR2 SAAADI. The DNA for the CDR3 is TGCGCCACACAGGGGACGAACTACAATGAGCAGTTCTTC. Translating it yields CATQGTNYNEQFF.

The chain employs TRBV18 and TRBJ1-1; D remains ambiguous. The CDR3 has 14 residues. CDR1 and CDR2 (germline): KGHSH, LQKENI. The ends were cut back, 3 bases at V and 6 bases at J, with 14 bases in the middle. The CDR3 DNA reads as TGTGCCAGCTCACCTCTCGACGTGGGCGCTGAAGCTTTCTTT. Protein: CASSPLDVGAEAFF.

The CDR3: CASSFPGQGDQPQHF. The CDR3 nucleotides read TGTGCCAGCAGCTTTCCGGGACAGGGGGATCAGCCCCAGCATTTT. The chain recombines TRBV28 with TRBJ1-5; TRBD1 aligns across 11 bases. The CDR3 is 15 residues long. The ends lost 6 bases at V and 5 bases at J; junction bases unmatched: 6. Germline loops: CDR1 MDHEN, CDR2 SYDVKM.

CDR3 sequence: CASSLSGGLNTDTQYF. CDR3 nucleotide sequence: TGTGCCAGCAGTTTATCGGGGGGACTCAACACAGATACGCAGTATTTT. The chain links TRBV28 to TRBJ2-3; 7 bases line up with TRBD2. This CDR3 is 16 amino acids long. Trimming at V came to 1 base and at J to 2 bases, leaving 6 bases not matched to a gene. Germline loops: CDR1 MDHEN, CDR2 SYDVKM.

The J gene is TRBJ2-1, the V gene TRBV5-1, with D perhaps matching TRBD1 (6 bases). Germline CDR1 SGHRS, CDR2 YFSETQ. The CDR3 loop spans 14 amino acids. V was pared by 4 bases and J by 7 bases, with 15 bases between. CDR3 residues: CASSGGGTGNEQFF. The CDR3 bases are TGCGCCAGCAGCGGAGGAGGAACAGGGAATGAGCAGTTCTTC.